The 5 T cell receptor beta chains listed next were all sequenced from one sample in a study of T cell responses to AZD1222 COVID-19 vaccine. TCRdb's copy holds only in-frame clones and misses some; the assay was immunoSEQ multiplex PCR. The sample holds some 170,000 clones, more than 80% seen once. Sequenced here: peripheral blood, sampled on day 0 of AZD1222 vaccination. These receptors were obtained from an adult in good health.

This CDR3 is CASSLVRGEQYF. In DNA, the CDR3 is TGTGCCAGCAGTTTAGTCAGGGGGGAGCAGTACTTC. V usage is TRBV28 and J usage is TRBJ2-7; 7 bases match TRBD1. This CDR3 spans 12 amino acids. The V gene end was trimmed by 2 bases and the J gene end by 7 bases; junction bases not matched to a gene: 2. Germline V CDR1 and CDR2: MDHEN, SYDVKM.

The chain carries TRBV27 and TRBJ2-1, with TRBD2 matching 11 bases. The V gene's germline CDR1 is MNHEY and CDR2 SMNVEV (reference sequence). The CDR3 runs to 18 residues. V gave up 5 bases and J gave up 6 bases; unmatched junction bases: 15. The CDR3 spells CASSEHPPGLAAINEQFF. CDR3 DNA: TGTGCCAGCAGTGAACACCCCCCGGGACTAGCGGCCATCAATGAGCAGTTCTTC.

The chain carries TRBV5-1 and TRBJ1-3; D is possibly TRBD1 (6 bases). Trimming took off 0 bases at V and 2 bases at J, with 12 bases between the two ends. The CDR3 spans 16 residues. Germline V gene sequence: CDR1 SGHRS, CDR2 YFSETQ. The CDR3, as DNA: TGCGCCAGCAGCTTGGCAGGGGAAACGGCTGGAAACACCATATATTTT. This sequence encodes CASSLAGETAGNTIYF.

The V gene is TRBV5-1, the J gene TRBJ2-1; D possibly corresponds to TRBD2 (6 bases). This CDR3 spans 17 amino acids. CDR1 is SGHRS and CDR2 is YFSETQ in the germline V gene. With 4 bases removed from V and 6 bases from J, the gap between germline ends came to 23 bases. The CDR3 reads CASSPPKGSGPSNEQFF. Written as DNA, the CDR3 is TGCGCCAGCAGCCCTCCGAAAGGGAGCGGGCCATCCAATGAGCAGTTCTTC.

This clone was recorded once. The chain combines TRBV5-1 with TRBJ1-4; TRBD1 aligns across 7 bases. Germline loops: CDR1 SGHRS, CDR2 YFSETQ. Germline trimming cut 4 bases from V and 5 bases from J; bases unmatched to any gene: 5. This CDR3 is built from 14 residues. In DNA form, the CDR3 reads TGCGCCAGCAGCCCGACAGGGCAGAATGAAAAACTGTTTTTT. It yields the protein CASSPTGQNEKLFF.